This T cell receptor beta chain was captured by sequencing in a study of blood T cells in healthy people across ages. For this clonotype: Its matching antigen is unknown.

Findings and caveats of the study: Comparison with aged donors showed that long-lived donors had more naive CD4+ cells and higher diversity.

Combining a sample-barcoded 5' primer with a J-beta primer mix, a second PCR ran for roughly 7 to 12 cycles. CDR3-containing paired-end reads numbered at least 2.5 million in each sample. MiXCR was run by TCRdb on the 5' RACE reads, yielding one entry per CDR3 protein. Counted here are more than 1,400,000 distinct CDR3 sequences, about 40% occurring once; the ten biggest clones make up roughly 8.2%. Total RNA extraction produced at least 5.5 micrograms (per sample) for the study. The material sequenced was blood. The clonotype was recovered from a woman between 18 and 30 years old in good health.

CDR3 nucleotides: TGCAGCGTTGCATCGGGACAGGGCTGGCAGCCCCAGCATTTT. Translation: CSVASGQGWQPQHF. The chain recombines TRBV29-1 with TRBJ1-5; 9 bases agree with TRBD1. With V trimmed by 4 bases and J by 7 bases, 8 bases remained unmatched. Per germline, CDR1 SQVTM and CDR2 ANQGSEA. The CDR3 has 14 amino acids. Full variable domain (remainder filled in from reference TRBV29-1 and TRBJ1-5): SAVISQKPSRDICQRGTSLTIQCQVDSQVTMMFWYRQQPGQSLTLIATANQGSEATYESGFVIDKFPISRPNLTFSTLTVSNMSPEDSSIYLCSVASGQGWQPQHFGDGTRLSIL.